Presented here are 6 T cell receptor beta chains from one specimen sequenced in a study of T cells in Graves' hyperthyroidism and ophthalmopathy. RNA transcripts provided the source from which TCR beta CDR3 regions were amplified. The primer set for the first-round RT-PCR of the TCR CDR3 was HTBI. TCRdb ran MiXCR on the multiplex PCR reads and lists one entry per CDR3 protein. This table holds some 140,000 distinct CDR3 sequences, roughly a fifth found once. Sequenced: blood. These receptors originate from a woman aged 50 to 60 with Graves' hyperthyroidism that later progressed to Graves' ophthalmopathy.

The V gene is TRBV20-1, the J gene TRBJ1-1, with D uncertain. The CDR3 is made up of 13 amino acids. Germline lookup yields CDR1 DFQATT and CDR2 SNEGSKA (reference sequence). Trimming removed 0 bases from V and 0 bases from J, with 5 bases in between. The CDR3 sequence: CSARESMNTEAFF. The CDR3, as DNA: TGCAGTGCTAGAGAGTCCATGAACACTGAAGCTTTCTTT.

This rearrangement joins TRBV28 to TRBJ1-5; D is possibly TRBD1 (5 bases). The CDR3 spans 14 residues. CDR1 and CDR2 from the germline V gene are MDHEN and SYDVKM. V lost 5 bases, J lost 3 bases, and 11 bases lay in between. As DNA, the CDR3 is TGTGCCAGCAGTGAGAAAGGGGTCAATCAGCCCCAGCATTTT. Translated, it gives CASSEKGVNQPQHF.

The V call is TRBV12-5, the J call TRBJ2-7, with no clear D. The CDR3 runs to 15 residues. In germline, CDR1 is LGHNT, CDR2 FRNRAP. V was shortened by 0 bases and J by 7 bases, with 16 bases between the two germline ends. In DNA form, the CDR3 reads TGTGCTAGTGGTTTGGTTGGCGGATCCGCTTTTGAGCAGTACTTC. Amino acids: CASGLVGGSAFEQYF.

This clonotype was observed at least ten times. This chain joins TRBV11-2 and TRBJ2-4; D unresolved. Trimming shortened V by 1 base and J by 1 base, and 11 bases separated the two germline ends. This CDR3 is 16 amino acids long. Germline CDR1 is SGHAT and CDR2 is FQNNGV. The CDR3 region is CASSLGGPLAKNIQYF. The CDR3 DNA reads TGTGCCAGCAGCTTAGGTGGACCTCTCGCCAAAAACATTCAGTACTTC.

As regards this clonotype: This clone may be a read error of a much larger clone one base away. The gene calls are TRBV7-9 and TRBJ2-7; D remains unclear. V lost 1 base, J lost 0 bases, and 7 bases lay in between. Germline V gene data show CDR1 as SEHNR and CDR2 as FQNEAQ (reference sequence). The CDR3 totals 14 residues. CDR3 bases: TGTGCCAGCAGCTTAGACAAGAGCTCCTACGAGCAGTACTTC. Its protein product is CASSLDKSSYEQYF.

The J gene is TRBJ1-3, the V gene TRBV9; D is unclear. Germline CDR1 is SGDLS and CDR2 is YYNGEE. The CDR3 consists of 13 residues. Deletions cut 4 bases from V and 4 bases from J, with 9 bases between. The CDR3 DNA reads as TGTGCCAGCAGCAGGTCCTTGGGAAACACCATATATTTT. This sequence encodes CASSRSLGNTIYF.